Following are 27 T cell receptor beta chains from one sample sequenced in a study of T cell repertoires in aging, cancer and after chemotherapy. Multiplex touch-down PCR with TRB-A/B primers amplified rearranged V-D-J TRB sequences. TCRdb passed the multiplex PCR reads through MiXCR, listing each CDR3 protein once. Altogether about 1,900 distinct CDR3 sequences are present, roughly a fifth being singletons, with the ten largest covering 50% to 75%. Amplification of TCR beta used genomic DNA extracted from peripheral blood. Sequences were obtained from blood. All receptors come from a human donor with a blood cancer.

The chain couples TRBV29-1 to TRBJ1-2; possible D gene TRBD1, 6 bases. The ends were cut back, 3 bases at V and 5 bases at J, with 13 bases in the middle. Germline values: CDR1 SQVTM, CDR2 ANQGSEA. This CDR3 spans 13 amino acids. The CDR3 sequence is CSVDPQGPYGYTF. The CDR3 DNA reads as TGCAGCGTTGACCCACAGGGCCCGTATGGCTACACCTTC.

This clonotype is medium-sized within its sample. The chain uses TRBV6-5 and TRBJ1-3; D might be TRBD1 (6 bases). The CDR3 has 14 residues. CDR1 MNHEY and CDR2 SVGAGI come from the germline V gene. V was pared by 6 bases and J by 4 bases, with 13 bases between. The CDR3 DNA reads TGTGCCAGCAGGGAAACAGGGAAGGGAAACACCATATATTTT. This gives the protein CASRETGKGNTIYF.

This clonotype appeared a few times. This chain connects TRBV11-2 to TRBJ1-2; D not certain. Trimming stripped 4 bases from V and 6 bases from J, with 18 bases between. Germline-derived CDR1 and CDR2 are SGHAT and FQNNGV. The CDR3 has 15 residues. This chain's CDR3 is CASSSLWGKWHGYTF. The CDR3 bases are TGTGCCAGCAGCTCCCTTTGGGGAAAGTGGCATGGCTACACCTTC.

By proportion, this clonotype is medium-sized (0.01 to 0.1%). The V and J genes are TRBV6-2 or TRBV6-3 and TRBJ2-2; D may correspond to TRBD1 or TRBD2 (5 bases each). The CDR3 contains 17 residues. Trimming removed 5 bases at V and 7 bases at J, with 23 bases between. CDR1 is MNHEY, CDR2 SVGEGT, per germline. CDR3 DNA: TGTGCCAGCAGTCCCTCCCTCTTGGGGGACCCAAGCGGGGAGCTGTTTTTT. Translating it yields CASSPSLLGDPSGELFF.

This clonotype is medium-sized in the sample. This chain joins TRBV19 and TRBJ2-1; D is unclear. V was clipped by 5 bases and J by 4 bases, with 6 bases between them. In germline, CDR1 is LNHDA, CDR2 SQIVND (reference sequence). CDR3 length equals 12 residues. The CDR3 spells CASSLLYNEQFF. Here the CDR3 DNA reads TGTGCCAGTAGTCTATTATACAATGAGCAGTTCTTC.

Points on this clonotype: Being one base from a much bigger clone, this may be a read error. The chain uses TRBV30 and TRBJ1-5, with D uncertain. This CDR3 is 15 amino acids long. Germline V gene lookup returns CDR1 GTSNPN and CDR2 SVGIG (reference sequence). DNA of the CDR3: TGTGCCAGGAGTGTAGGTGCCCAGGGCAATCAGCCCCAGCATTTT. Protein product: CARSVGAQGNQPQHF.

The chain has TRBV11-2 and TRBJ2-2; D unresolved. Germline assignment: CDR1 SGHAT and CDR2 FQNNGV. V was clipped by 3 bases and J by 4 bases, with 9 bases between them. This CDR3 is built from 14 residues. CDR3 in amino acids: CASSLLVATGELFF. The CDR3 DNA reads TGTGCCAGCAGCTTGTTAGTGGCCACCGGGGAGCTGTTTTTT.

This rearrangement joins TRBV19 to TRBJ2-7; 9 positions match TRBD2. Germline values: CDR1 LNHDA, CDR2 SQIVND (reference sequence). The CDR3 contains 14 residues. The V gene end was trimmed by 7 bases and the J gene end by 2 bases; junction bases not matched to a gene: 6. DNA for the CDR3: TGTGCCAGTATTAGACTAGCGGAACCCTACGAGCAGTACTTC. Residues: CASIRLAEPYEQYF.

By sample fraction, this clonotype is medium-sized. The J gene is TRBJ2-1, the V gene TRBV19, with 8 bases aligning to TRBD1. Unmatched junction bases numbered 6, after V lost 3 bases and J lost 2 bases. CDR1 and CDR2 from the germline V gene are LNHDA and SQIVND (reference sequence). There are 16 residues in the CDR3. The CDR3 bases are TGTGCCAGTAGTATTGATTCGGGACAGGCCTACAATGAGCAGTTCTTC. Amino acid sequence: CASSIDSGQAYNEQFF. The full variable domain, completed using reference TRBV19 and TRBJ2-1, is DGGITQSPKYLFRKEGQNVTLSCEQNLNHDAMYWYRQDPGQGLRLIYYSQIVNDFQKGDIAEGYSVSREKKESFPLTVTSAQKNPTAFYLCASSIDSGQAYNEQFFGPGTRLTVL.

In the case of this clonotype: A read error may be the cause here, since a much bigger clone is one base away. The J gene is TRBJ1-2, the V gene TRBV5-4, with 7 bases fitting TRBD2. The J call may be incorrect, as the DNA end agrees better with TRBJ2-7. Germline V gene sequence: CDR1 SGHNT, CDR2 YYREEE (reference sequence). This CDR3 contains 15 residues. DNA of the CDR3: TGTGTCAGCAGCTTGGTTTGGACTAGGGGTTTCGAGCAGTACTTC. The encoded protein is CVSSLVWTRGFEQYF.

By share of the sample, this clonotype is medium-sized. The chain is built from TRBV5-4 and TRBJ2-1, with TRBD1 matching over 7 bases. After removal of 2 bases from V and 6 bases from J, the junction contained 11 bases not matched to a gene. The germline gives CDR1 SGHNT, CDR2 YYREEE (reference sequence). The CDR3 sequence is 16 residues long. The CDR3 here is CASSFGPPGGRNEQFF. In DNA form, the CDR3 reads TGTGCCAGCAGCTTCGGTCCCCCAGGGGGTCGCAATGAGCAGTTCTTC.

This clonotype has only a few counts. The chain combines TRBV27 with TRBJ2-1; weak D call: TRBD2 (5 bases). The germline V and J ends were trimmed by 5 bases and 5 bases, with 19 bases remaining between them. The CDR3 consists of 16 residues. Germline loops: CDR1 MNHEY, CDR2 SMNVEV (reference sequence). CDR3: CASSPQSYRENNEQFF. The DNA for the CDR3 is TGTGCCAGCAGTCCACAAAGCTATAGGGAGAACAATGAGCAGTTCTTC.

By sample share, this clonotype is medium-sized. The chain couples TRBV4-3 to TRBJ2-6; a weak D match, TRBD1 (6 bases). Germline V gene data show CDR1 as LGHNA and CDR2 as YSLEER. The V and J ends lost 1 base and 5 bases respectively, with 12 bases between them. This CDR3 is built from 16 residues. CDR3 sequence: CASSQGEGGWANVLTF. CDR3 DNA: TGCGCCAGCAGCCAAGGTGAAGGGGGATGGGCCAACGTCCTGACTTTC.

This clonotype qualifies as medium-sized (0.01 to 0.1%). The rearrangement uses TRBV5-1 and TRBJ2-2; D remains unclear. V was clipped by 0 bases and J by 3 bases, with 6 bases between them. This CDR3 is 14 amino acids long. Germline CDR1 SGHRS, CDR2 YFSETQ. The CDR3 reads CASSLVADTGELFF. In DNA form, the CDR3 reads TGCGCCAGCAGCTTGGTGGCGGACACCGGGGAGCTGTTTTTT.

By frequency in the sample, this clonotype is medium-sized. The V gene is TRBV5-4, the J gene TRBJ2-1; the D gene is possibly TRBD2 (5 bases). Germline CDR1 SGHNT, CDR2 YYREEE (reference sequence). The ends were cut back, 0 bases at V and 6 bases at J, with 13 bases in the middle. The CDR3 extends over 15 amino acids. The CDR3 nucleotides read TGTGCCAGCAGCTTGGATGGTCTAGCTAGCAATGAGCAGTTCTTC. Translated, it gives CASSLDGLASNEQFF.

This clonotype is medium-sized (0.01 to 0.1%) by share. The genes are TRBV5-5 and TRBJ1-5; D remains ambiguous. The CDR3 runs 16 residues. V was clipped by 4 bases and J by 2 bases, with 16 bases between them. CDR1 SGHKS and CDR2 YYEKEE come from the germline V gene (reference sequence). Here the CDR3 reads CASSPTVLWGNQPQHF. Written as DNA, the CDR3 is TGTGCCAGCAGCCCTACGGTCCTCTGGGGCAATCAGCCCCAGCATTTT. The variable domain in full, with the rest retrieved from reference TRBV5-5 and TRBJ1-5, is DAGVTQSPTHLIKTRGQQVTLRCSPISGHKSVSWYQQVLGQGPQFIFQYYEKEERGRGNFPDRFSARQFPNYSSELNVNALLLGDSALYLCASSPTVLWGNQPQHFGDGTRLSIL.

This chain uses TRBV10-3 with TRBJ2-1, with 8 bases fitting TRBD1. Trimming removed 7 bases from V and 5 bases from J; junction bases left unmatched: 16. This CDR3 has 17 residues. Germline CDR1 and CDR2: ENHRY and SYGVKD. This CDR3 reads CAITKDRAVGKNNEQFF. The CDR3 DNA reads as TGTGCCATCACGAAGGACAGGGCTGTAGGGAAAAACAATGAGCAGTTCTTC.

By share of the sample, this clonotype is medium-sized (0.01 to 0.1%). V gene TRBV28 combines with J gene TRBJ2-1; a weak D match, TRBD1 (6 bases). Germline CDR1 reads MDHEN; CDR2 reads SYDVKM. The CDR3 runs 14 residues. Trimming removed 3 bases at V and 8 bases at J, with 14 bases between. CDR3 sequence reads: CASSFQGFFDEQFF. CDR3 nucleotide sequence: TGTGCCAGCAGTTTTCAGGGGTTCTTCGATGAGCAGTTCTTC.

V is TRBV7-9 and J is TRBJ1-2; no firm D call. The CDR3 spans 14 residues. The germline V gene has CDR1 SEHNR and CDR2 FQNEAQ (reference sequence). V dropped 10 bases and J dropped 4 bases, with 19 bases sitting between them. CDR3 in amino acids: CATPRAQPFYGYTF. For the CDR3, the DNA is TGTGCCACCCCAAGGGCCCAGCCATTCTATGGCTACACCTTC.

The sample holds a few counts of this clonotype. V usage is TRBV6-1 and J usage is TRBJ1-2, with 8 bases identical to TRBD1. The germline V gene has CDR1 MNHNS and CDR2 SASEGT. CDR3 length: 15 amino acids. V lost 9 bases and J lost 2; bases outside the gene matches: 11. The CDR3 sequence is CASVSGGQGNYGYTF. DNA for the CDR3: TGTGCCAGTGTGTCCGGTGGACAGGGAAACTATGGCTACACCTTC.

This clonotype was detected only a few times. This chain uses TRBV12-3 or TRBV12-4 with TRBJ1-1; the D is unclear. V was pared by 4 bases and J by 1 base, with 7 bases between. The CDR3 extends over 13 amino acids. CDR3 in DNA: TGTGCCAGCAGTTCGGGCCCGAACACTGAAGCTTTCTTT. Residues: CASSSGPNTEAFF.

In its sample, this clonotype ranks as medium-sized. The CDR3 region has the DNA TGTGCCAGCAGTGTACAAGTCGCAACTAATGAAAAACTGTTTTTT. Protein sequence: CASSVQVATNEKLFF. V gene TRBV6-1 combines with J gene TRBJ1-4, with no clear D. CDR1 MNHNS and CDR2 SASEGT come from the germline V gene. V lost 4 bases and J lost 0, with 9 bases in between. CDR3 size: 15 residues.

In the case of this clonotype: A much larger clone differs from this one at a single base, so this may be a read error. In this CDR3 the conserved last residue, phenylalanine or tryptophan, is missing, so a read error is likely. The CDR3, as DNA: TGTGCCTGGAGTGTAGGTGCCCAGGGCAATCAGCCCCAGCATTTG. Amino acid sequence: CAWSVGAQGNQPQHL. The chain links TRBV30 to TRBJ1-5; D call uncertain. Germline lookup yields CDR1 GTSNPN and CDR2 SVGIG (reference sequence). The V gene lost 0 bases and the J gene lost 2 bases, with 11 bases spanning the gap. The CDR3 spans 15 residues.

Judged by abundance, this clonotype is medium-sized (0.01 to 0.1%). The gene calls are TRBV19 and TRBJ2-1; no firm D call. The CDR3 contains 15 residues. Trimming left V 3 bases short and J 2 bases short, with 11 bases between. The germline V gene has CDR1 LNHDA and CDR2 SQIVND (reference sequence). The CDR3 DNA is TGTGCCAGTAGTATCGATGTATGGACCTACAATGAGCAGTTCTTC. It specifies CASSIDVWTYNEQFF.

This clonotype is medium-sized (0.01 to 0.1%) within its sample. The chain carries TRBV19 and TRBJ1-1; no reliable D call. This CDR3 region has 11 residues. In germline, CDR1 is LNHDA, CDR2 SQIVND (reference sequence). V lost 4 bases, J lost 11 bases, and 11 bases lay in between. Here the CDR3 reads CASSSRSTAFF. The CDR3 nucleotides are TGTGCCAGTAGTAGCCGCAGTACGGCTTTCTTT.

In this sample, this clonotype is medium-sized. This rearrangement joins TRBV29-1 to TRBJ2-5; D is unclear. The CDR3 contains 12 residues. Germline V lookup: CDR1 SQVTM, CDR2 ANQGSEA. V gave up 6 bases and J gave up 5 bases, with 13 bases separating them. The CDR3 bases are TGCAGCGTCCACGTGAACGGGGAGACCCAGTACTTC. It encodes CSVHVNGETQYF.

The chain employs TRBV6-5 and TRBJ1-2; D not resolved. Germline V gene sequence: CDR1 MNHEY, CDR2 SVGAGI. The CDR3 length is 16 residues. V was shortened by 4 bases and J by 3 bases, with 18 bases between the two germline ends. CDR3 bases: TGTGCCAGCAGTTCTCAAGCCGGGAGAGGACACTATGGCTACACCTTC. This sequence encodes CASSSQAGRGHYGYTF.